The following is a TCR beta chain sequence with its context. What antigen it recognizes has not been identified. There are no base qualities to consult, and no much larger clone falls within one base. The cohort consisted of approximately 670 healthy bone marrow donors. Cohort members were all nominally healthy when sampled, although unrecorded immune exposures were likely present. The donor tested CMV seronegative, placing the donor among the roughly 400 seronegative members of the cohort. A peripheral blood sample was collected from each donor, and TCR beta sequencing was performed on peripheral blood mononuclear cells. Genomic DNA extraction from the blood cell samples was performed with the Qiagen DNeasy Blood Extraction Kit. The library came from the immunoSEQ multiplex PCR assay. A mixture of 60 forward primers for TCR Vbeta segments and 13 reverse primers for TCR Jbeta segments was used in the multiplex PCR. Amplification of the CDR3 region of rearranged TCR beta genes was performed with a multiplex PCR assay on genomic DNA. Amplified TCR beta libraries were sequenced as 87-base-pair reads on the Illumina HiSeq System. In the original analysis: A later analysis tallied tens of millions of unique TCR beta chains across the 666 repertoires, and around 9.9 million of those chains were shared by two or more donors. To remove PCR and sequencing errors, raw reads were error-corrected and collapsed into unique sequences using a nearest-neighbor algorithm that merged closely related sequences. Alignment of CDR3 sequences to IMGT reference sequences was used to assign V, D and J gene segments. For a sequence to be retained, a match of at least six nucleotides was required to both a V gene segment and a J gene segment. A rearrangement was called productive if the CDR3 had no stop codons and remained in frame with V and J, and every other rearrangement was called non-productive. CDR3 was defined by IMGT convention, running from the second conserved V-encoded cysteine to the conserved J-encoded phenylalanine. The earlier analysis of about 640 of the donors excluded any sequence lacking an unambiguous match to a single V gene segment. An earlier analysis of almost 600 of the donors classified V segments as functional when productive rearrangements were above 56.7% and as segregating when the standard deviation between donors was above 5%. A statistical classification framework was developed to diagnose cytomegalovirus status using the catalog of TCR beta chain sequences. A later analysis assigned V and J genes by comparing TCR nucleotide sequences with IMGT/GENE-DB human TR gene sequences. The TCRdist pipeline was used in a later analysis to assign CDR3 sequences and most-parsimonious VDJ recombination scenarios. In a later analysis, each TCR beta chain was defined by its CDR3 amino acid sequence together with its V-gene family, and reads lacking a unique V-gene family were excluded. As a way to deal with suspected cross-contamination and a sequencing artifact, a later analysis dropped 450 to 600 nucleotide sequences that were highly shared and had low generation probability. A later analysis calculated a clonal expansion index for each public chain from normalized within-repertoire ranks of inferred template counts. In a later analysis, generation probabilities were computed using a VDJ recombination model fitted to out-of-frame rearrangements, and the results were checked against IGoR. A later analysis scored TCR-TCR, TCR-HLA and TCR-CMV co-occurrence with hypergeometric tests, applying a repertoire-size bias correction to TCR pairs. A later analysis estimated false discovery rates by permuting HLA or CMV assignments 20 times. In a later analysis, co-occurring TCRs were grouped with DBSCAN, and TCRdist sequence similarity was added when clustering was performed within HLA-allele-positive subsets. For co-occurrence clustering, repertoires with fewer than 30,000 or more than 120,000 public chains were excluded, along with about five repertoires with anomalous nucleotide sharing. This is the immuneACCESS table as TCRdb keeps it, with only in-frame sequences that have V and J called. A part of the clones is gone; compared with another copy, unresolved V genes explain less than half, and the rest is unexplained. V, J and clone size are taken as reported in that table, and D and trimming were inferred from the DNA itself. Recorded for this sample are about 88,000 clones; more than 80% of them occurred a single time. The ten largest account for around 2.5% of the sample.

This entry belongs to a study of cytomegalovirus exposure and HLA in healthy donors (dated by TCRdb to 2017 to 2019). Study-wide context: In an earlier analysis of approximately 500 of the donors, roughly 300 Gb of sequence data and some 120 million unique TCR beta sequences from 180 million or so T cells were reported. Approximately 300 gigabases of sequencing data and tens of millions of unique TCR sequences were included in an early release covering roughly 700 HLA-typed donors. Class I and class II HLA loci were covered by the typing at four-digit resolution. Of the roughly 420 genotyped donors, 70% to 90% were placed in the genetic ancestry cluster associated with self-reported Caucasian donors. Rather than drawing on any new phenotypic data, the later analysis identified candidate immune exposures from TCR beta sequences and the way those sequences occurred across donors. To predict cytomegalovirus infection status, the study combined high-throughput TCR immunosequencing, statistical association of individual TCRs with disease status, and machine learning. The number of donors typed differed by locus, with roughly 620-630 for A, B, C, DRB1 and DQB1, around 500 for DQA1, 600 to 610 for DPA1, and some 450 for DPB1. Genome-wide SNP genotypes for about three fifths of the roughly 700 donors were used in a later genetic analysis, which treated that subset as a discovery cohort. Every repertoire in the discovery cohort had been generated on one and the same sequencing platform. The T cell repertoires of roughly 660 subjects were profiled by immunosequencing and related to cytomegalovirus serostatus. Alongside the repertoire data, information on donor age, sex, ethnicity and CMV serostatus was compiled. To decide whether each TCR beta V gene segment behaved as functional or pseudogenic, an earlier analysis of some 600 of the donors relied on high-throughput TCR beta sequencing. On average, around 240,000 unique TCR beta nucleotide sequences were sequenced per donor among a few hundred genotyped donors of the cohort, with around 19% of those sequences being non-productive. In addition to the first cohort of about 650 subjects, a separate validation cohort of around 110 different subjects was used. The aim of the study was to test whether cataloging public T cell receptors could identify signatures of past pathogen exposure. Because of strong linkage in the cohort, roughly five DR-DQ haplotypes were treated as single units for association and clustering. A later analysis re-examined previously published TCR beta repertoires from just over 650 donors and added high-resolution HLA genotyping to investigate patterns of TCR occurrence. Overall results and qualifications from the work: Because some donors lacked HLA typing at each locus, the association tests relied only on the typed subset. Specific HLA alleles were associated with around 18,000 TCR beta sequences at a false discovery rate of 0.05 in a later analysis. V-gene and J-gene trimming of TCR beta chains was associated with a missense DCLRE1C variant in a later genetic analysis, and the association was replicated in an independent cohort. For the cohort, immune exposure information was limited to CMV serostatus. Linkage disequilibrium might explain the correlated functional status among segregating V segments, but an unknown experimental factor could not be ruled out. While some public TCRs were present in many individuals, most TCR sequences turned up only very rarely across donors. Sequencing depth was assumed to be roughly uniform across donors in the presence/absence analyses, though that assumption may not hold. A few of the identified cytomegalovirus-associated TCR beta chains were confirmed in vitro to be specific for cytomegalovirus antigens. A cluster of highly shared sequence variants was judged likely to be a technical artifact of the sequencing pipeline. When HLA alleles, especially DR and DQ, strongly co-occurred, TCR associations were difficult to assign to individual alleles. Most CMV-associated TCR beta chains appeared to be HLA-restricted in a later analysis, and the HLA associations seemed to be driven largely by CMV exposure. In a later analysis, the rate of TCR association differed among HLA loci, with DRB1 alleles having the most associated TCRs and HLA-C alleles having the fewest. Several of the top co-occurrence clusters appeared to be linked to parvovirus B19, influenza, CMV and Epstein-Barr virus, according to a later analysis. Broadly in line with IMGT annotations, most TCR beta V segments showed up in productive rearrangements about 87% or about 30% of the time in an earlier analysis of approximately 640 of the donors. According to a later genetic analysis, donors in an Asian-associated ancestry cluster had fewer N-insertions in productive TCRs than the roughly 670-donor mean. Because counts were too low, around 18 rarely observed V segments, including chromosome 9 orphons, were left out of the earlier analysis of approximately 580 of the donors. A later analysis found that HLA-associated TCR beta chains were more clonally expanded and had lower generation probabilities than equally common non-associated chains. According to the authors, the approach could potentially be generalized to other disease states and immunological phenotypes. A total of fewer than 200 TCR beta chains were listed by the study as associated with cytomegalovirus. In this cohort, only TCR beta chains were sequenced, and detectable features were limited by the absence of alpha or paired-chain data. A further reported finding was that TCR beta sequences accurately predicted the HLA-A and HLA-B alleles for most subjects in the first cohort. Some IMGT-functional V segments, including TRBV6-2 and TRBV6-3, could not be distinguished by the 87-base-pair reads and were therefore excluded. In both the original and validation cohorts, the classifier was reported to diagnose cytomegalovirus status with high specificity and sensitivity.

The CDR3 runs 14 amino acids, cysteine and phenylalanine included. The sequence is cut down to CDR3 DNA, 42 bases in frame from base 1. V is shortened by 7 bases, J by 5 bases, and the region joining them spans 17 bases. The CDR1 and CDR2 encoded by the germline V gene (reference sequence) are MNHEY and SMNVEV. The specimen sequenced was PBMCs. This TCR was sampled from a man aged 18 to 35 in good health and CMV-seronegative. The V gene is TRBV27 and the J gene is TRBJ1-2; perhaps TRBD1 is the D gene, with 6 bases matching. The CDR3 sequence is CASTRQSGEYGYTF. The DNA reads TGTGCCAGCACAAGACAGTCAGGGGAGTATGGCTACACCTTC.